This is a list of T cell receptor beta chains from one sample in a study of T-cell memory formation after mild COVID-19. TCRdb recomputed calls from the 5' RACE reads with MiXCR, one row per CDR3 protein. The sample lists 300,000 to 350,000 distinct CDR3 sequences, 14% occurring once. The sequenced sample consisted of PBMCs or a T cell subset sorted from them (not recorded which). The receptors were sampled from a young man who had mild COVID-19 (a few samples of this study predate the infection). Cell type and time point are not known. CDR3s include the opening cysteine and the closing phenylalanine or tryptophan. Fields, in order: CDR3 DNA, CDR3 protein, D gene, J gene, V gene, clone size. A D gene is named only where the DNA matches it firmly. Size is stated for part of the rows, as once, few or many counts, or as a class when the clone is expanded.

TGTGCCAGCAGCTTAGAACCCTATCAGTATGAGCAGTTCTTC,CASSLEPYQYEQFF,.,TRBJ2-1,TRBV7-9,many
TGCAGCGTTCGGACAGGGCGTTGGACTGAAGCTTTCTTT,CSVRTGRWTEAFF,TRBD1,TRBJ1-1,TRBV29-1,few
TGTGCCAGCAGCGCCGACGGGGGAATCGACTATGGCTACACCTTC,CASSADGGIDYGYTF,.,TRBJ1-2,TRBV9,.
TGTGCCAGCAGCTTACGTCCGAGCGGAGGCTACAATGAGCAGTTCTTC,CASSLRPSGGYNEQFF,.,TRBJ2-1,TRBV7-8,.
TGCAGTGCTAGCAGATCGGAGATCTACGAGCAGTACTTC,CSASRSEIYEQYF,.,TRBJ2-7,TRBV20-1,.
TGCAGCATCGGGACCGCTGGCTACGAGCAGTACTTC,CSIGTAGYEQYF,.,TRBJ2-7,TRBV29-1,few
TGTGCCAGCACCCCAAGCCAGCGGGGGGCCGGGGAGCTGTTTTTT,CASTPSQRGAGELFF,TRBD2,TRBJ2-2,TRBV3-1,many
TGCGCCAGCAGCTTGACCGGGGCCGAATCCTACGAGCAGTACTTC,CASSLTGAESYEQYF,.,TRBJ2-7,TRBV5-1,many
TGCAGTGCTTCCCGCGGAGAAGATCAGCCCCAGCATTTT,CSASRGEDQPQHF,.,TRBJ1-5,TRBV20-1,few
TGTGCCAGCAGCCTCGGACAGTCCGAGGTCAATGAGCAGTTCTTC,CASSLGQSEVNEQFF,.,TRBJ2-1,TRBV12-3/TRBV12-4,few
TGTGCCAGCAGTTACCGCGGACAGGGAGCTAACTATGGCTACACCTTC,CASSYRGQGANYGYTF,TRBD1,TRBJ1-2,TRBV6-6,.
TGTGCCAGTAGTATTGGAAGTGGTTGGTTCACTGAAGCTTTCTTT,CASSIGSGWFTEAFF,.,TRBJ1-1,TRBV19,.
TGTGCCAGCAGCGTCTCGAGCAGGGCAGATACGCAGTATTTT,CASSVSSRADTQYF,.,TRBJ2-3,TRBV9,few
TGTGCCACCAGTGATCCAGGATCCCCAGACACCGGGGAGCTGTTTTTT,CATSDPGSPDTGELFF,.,TRBJ2-2,TRBV24-1,.
TGTGCCAGCAGTCTTCGGGTAAATCAGCCCCAGCATTTT,CASSLRVNQPQHF,.,TRBJ1-5,TRBV6-2/TRBV6-3,few